Listed here are 25 T cell receptor beta chains from one sample, sequenced in a study of T cells expressing NK-cell markers. TCRdb derives one entry per CDR3 protein from the 5' RACE reads, leaving out DNA. The sample features about 150,000 distinct CDR3 sequences, with approximately 35% in its top ten. Sequencing was carried out using blood T cells: a sorted CD56 or NKG2C T cell subset, CD4+ or CD8+ T cells, or bulk PBMC T cells (not recorded which). The receptors come from a woman aged 50 to 60 in good health.

The chain combines TRBV7-9 with TRBJ2-5. Germline CDR1 is SEHNR and CDR2 is FQNEAQ (reference sequence). The CDR3 extends over 15 amino acids. The CDR3 protein is CASSLARGVQETQYF.

The CDR3 sequence is CASSMARVAEAFF. The chain uses TRBV19 and TRBJ1-1; TCRdb gives TRBD1 as the D gene, but with no DNA this cannot be confirmed. This CDR3 is 13 amino acids long. CDR1 and CDR2 from the germline V gene are LNHDA and SQIVND (reference sequence).

The V and J genes are TRBV9 and TRBJ2-1; lacking DNA, the TRBD1 call made by TCRdb goes unchecked. CDR3 length: 13 residues. CDR1 is SGDLS and CDR2 is YYNGEE in the germline V gene. The CDR3 protein is CASSPPGTAEQFF.

V and J are TRBV15 and TRBJ2-1; TCRdb's assignment of TRBD2 cannot be checked, as there is no DNA. CDR3 size: 16 residues. From germline, CDR1 is LNHNV and CDR2 YYDKDF (reference sequence). The CDR3 loop reads CATSNRRAGAYNEQFF.

CDR3 loop: CASSLTDDYSYNEQFF. The rearrangement uses TRBV7-9 and TRBJ2-1. Looked up from germline, CDR1 is SEHNR and CDR2 is FQNEAQ (reference sequence). CDR3 length: 16 amino acids.

V gene TRBV12-3 or TRBV12-4 combines with J gene TRBJ2-1; TCRdb's D call of TRBD2 is untestable without DNA. The CDR3 has 12 residues. This chain's CDR3 is CASSSGRNEQFF.

V is TRBV29-1 and J is TRBJ2-2; TCRdb selects TRBD1, and the lack of DNA leaves this call unchecked. Per germline, CDR1 SQVTM and CDR2 ANQGSEA. The CDR3 sequence is 14 residues long. CDR3 residues: CSGQQGANTGELFF.

This chain links TRBV20-1 with TRBJ1-1; the TRBD1 assignment by TCRdb is unverifiable without DNA. CDR1 and CDR2 (germline): DFQATT, SNEGSKA (reference sequence). The CDR3 is 15 residues long. CDR3 loop: CSARDGNRGDTEAFF.

V gene TRBV20-1 combines with J gene TRBJ2-1; TCRdb picks TRBD1, but there is no DNA to check that call. The germline V gene encodes CDR1 DFQATT and CDR2 SNEGSKA (reference sequence). The CDR3 spans 13 residues. CDR3 protein: CSAREEVGAEQFF.

The chain recombines TRBV11-2 with TRBJ2-7; TCRdb's D call, TRBD1, is unchecked because there is no DNA. Germline-derived CDR1 and CDR2 are SGHAT and FQNNGV. The CDR3 runs 15 residues. CDR3: CASSLAGVYSYEQYF.

V and J are TRBV12-3 or TRBV12-4 and TRBJ2-5; TCRdb calls TRBD2, which cannot be checked without DNA. The CDR3 covers 16 residues. CDR3 in amino acids: CASSLGLADYKETQYF.

The gene calls are TRBV5-4 and TRBJ2-1. The length of the CDR3 is 15 residues. The germline V gene encodes CDR1 SGHNT and CDR2 YYREEE (reference sequence). CDR3 sequence reads: CASSFRTQEYNEQFF. Combining the CDR3 with reference TRBV5-4 and TRBJ2-1 gives the whole variable domain ETGVTQSPTHLIKTRGQQVTLRCSSQSGHNTVSWYQQALGQGPQFIFQYYREEENGRGNFPPRFSGLQFPNYSSELNVNALELDDSALYLCASSFRTQEYNEQFFGPGTRLTVL.

The genes are TRBV5-6 and TRBJ2-1; TCRdb names TRBD1, which stays unverified in the absence of DNA. Germline V gene lookup returns CDR1 SGHDT and CDR2 YYEEEE. This CDR3 is 14 amino acids long. The CDR3 spells CASTLAGAADSQFF.

The V gene is TRBV29-1, the J gene TRBJ2-5; checking the TCRdb D call of TRBD1 is not possible without DNA. CDR3 size: 14 residues. Per germline, CDR1 SQVTM and CDR2 ANQGSEA. The CDR3 loop is CSVDPGEAQETQYF.

The chain's CDR3 is CASIGDADTQYF. V usage is TRBV5-1 and J usage is TRBJ2-3. Germline V gene data show CDR1 as SGHRS and CDR2 as YFSETQ. This CDR3 is 12 amino acids long.

The chain has TRBV12-3 or TRBV12-4 and TRBJ2-1; TCRdb designates TRBD2, a call that cannot be tested without DNA. The CDR3 is made up of 17 amino acids. CDR3 loop: CASSSVGRSGSKDEQFF.

J is TRBJ2-3 and V is TRBV12-5; no DNA is available, so the TRBD1 call from TCRdb remains unchecked. Germline V lookup: CDR1 LGHNT, CDR2 FRNRAP. CDR3 length: 15 residues. The CDR3 sequence: CASGLAIPGTDTQYF.

V gene TRBV6-2 or TRBV6-3 combines with J gene TRBJ2-5. This CDR3 spans 13 amino acids. The germline V gene encodes CDR1 MNHEY and CDR2 SVGEGT. Here the CDR3 reads CASSYLLFETQYF.

The V and J genes are TRBV2 and TRBJ2-1; lacking DNA, the TRBD1 call made by TCRdb goes unchecked. CDR3 length: 16 amino acids. Germline V gives CDR1 SNHLY, CDR2 FYNNEI. CDR3 in amino acids: CASSERGGVAGNEQFF. The full variable domain, rest sourced from reference TRBV2 and TRBJ2-1, is EPEVTQTPSHQVTQMGQEVILRCVPISNHLYFYWYRQILGQKVEFLVSFYNNEISEKSEIFDDQFSVERPDGSNFTLKIRSTKLEDSAMYFCASSERGGVAGNEQFFGPGTRLTVL.

This chain links TRBV4-1 with TRBJ1-1; TCRdb's D call of TRBD1 is untestable without DNA. Germline-derived CDR1 and CDR2 are MGHRA and YSYEKL. The CDR3 runs 14 residues. The CDR3 sequence is CASSLSGAGAEAFF.

The V call is TRBV27, the J call TRBJ2-7; as DNA is missing, the TRBD1 call by TCRdb cannot be tested. CDR3 size: 16 residues. Germline CDR1 is MNHEY and CDR2 is SMNVEV (reference sequence). This CDR3 is CASSLTWGDLPYEQYF.

The chain is built from TRBV3-1 and TRBJ2-2. From germline, CDR1 is LGHDT and CDR2 YNNKEL (reference sequence). The CDR3 loop spans 13 amino acids. The CDR3 sequence is CASSQDLEGELFF.

This sequence joins TRBV29-1 and TRBJ2-2; without DNA, the TCRdb call of TRBD1 cannot be checked. The CDR3 runs 13 residues. Germline-derived CDR1 and CDR2 are SQVTM and ANQGSEA. This CDR3 is CSVRQGNTGELFF.

The chain recombines TRBV28 with TRBJ2-3; absent DNA, TCRdb's TRBD1 call cannot be checked. The CDR3 sequence is 15 residues long. Germline lookup yields CDR1 MDHEN and CDR2 SYDVKM. This CDR3 reads CASSLRGSGTDTQYF. Together with reference TRBV28 and TRBJ2-3, the CDR3 gives the full variable domain: DVKVTQSSRYLVKRTGEKVFLECVQDMDHENMFWYRQDPGLGLRLIYFSYDVKMKEKGDIPEGYSVSREKKERFSLILESASTNQTSMYLCASSLRGSGTDTQYFGPGTRLTVL.

The chain recombines TRBV10-1 with TRBJ2-3; TCRdb names TRBD2, which stays unverified in the absence of DNA. Germline lookup yields CDR1 WNHNN and CDR2 SYGVQD (reference sequence). CDR3 size: 14 residues. The CDR3 reads CASSPSGVPDTQYF.